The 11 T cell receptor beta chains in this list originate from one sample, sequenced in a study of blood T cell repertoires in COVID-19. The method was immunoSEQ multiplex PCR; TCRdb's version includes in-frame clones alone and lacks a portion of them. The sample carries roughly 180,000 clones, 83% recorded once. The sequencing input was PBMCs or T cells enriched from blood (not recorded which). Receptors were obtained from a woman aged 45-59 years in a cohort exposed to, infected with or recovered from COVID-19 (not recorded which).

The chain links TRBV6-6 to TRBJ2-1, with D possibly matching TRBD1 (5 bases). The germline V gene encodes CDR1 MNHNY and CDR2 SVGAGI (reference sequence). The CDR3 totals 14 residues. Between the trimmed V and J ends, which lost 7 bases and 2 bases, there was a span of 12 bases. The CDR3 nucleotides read TGTGCCAGCATCACGGACACTACCTACAATGAGCAGTTCTTC. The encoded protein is CASITDTTYNEQFF.

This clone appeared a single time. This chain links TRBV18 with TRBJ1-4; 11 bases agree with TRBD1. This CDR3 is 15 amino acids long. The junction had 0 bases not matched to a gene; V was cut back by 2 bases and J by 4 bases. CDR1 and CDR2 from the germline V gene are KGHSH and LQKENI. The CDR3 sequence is CASSPGTGGNEKLFF. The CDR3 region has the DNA TGTGCCAGCTCACCAGGGACAGGGGGTAATGAAAAACTGTTTTTT.

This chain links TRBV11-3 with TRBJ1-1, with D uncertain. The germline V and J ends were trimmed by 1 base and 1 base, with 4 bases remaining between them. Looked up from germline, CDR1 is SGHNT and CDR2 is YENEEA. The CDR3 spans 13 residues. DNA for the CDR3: TGTGCCAGCAGCTTAGGGCAGAACACTGAAGCTTTCTTT. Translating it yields CASSLGQNTEAFF.

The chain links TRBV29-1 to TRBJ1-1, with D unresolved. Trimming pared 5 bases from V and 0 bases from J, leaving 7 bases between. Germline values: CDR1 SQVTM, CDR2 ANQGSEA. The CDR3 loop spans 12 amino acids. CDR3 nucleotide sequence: TGCAGCGTTATACATTTGAACACTGAAGCTTTCTTT. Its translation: CSVIHLNTEAFF.

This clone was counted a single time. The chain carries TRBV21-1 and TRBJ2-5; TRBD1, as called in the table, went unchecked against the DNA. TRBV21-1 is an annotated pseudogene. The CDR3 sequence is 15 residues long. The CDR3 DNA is TGTGCCAGCAGCCGCACCACAGGTTCCCAAGAGACCCAGTACTTC. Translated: CASSRTTGSQETQYF.

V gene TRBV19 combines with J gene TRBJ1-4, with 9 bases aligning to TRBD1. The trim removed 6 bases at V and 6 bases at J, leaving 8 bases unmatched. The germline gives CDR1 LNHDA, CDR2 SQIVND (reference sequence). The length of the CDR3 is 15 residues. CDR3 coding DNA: TGTGCCAGTAGCACCCCGACAGGGGGGGATGAAAAACTGTTTTTT. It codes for CASSTPTGGDEKLFF.

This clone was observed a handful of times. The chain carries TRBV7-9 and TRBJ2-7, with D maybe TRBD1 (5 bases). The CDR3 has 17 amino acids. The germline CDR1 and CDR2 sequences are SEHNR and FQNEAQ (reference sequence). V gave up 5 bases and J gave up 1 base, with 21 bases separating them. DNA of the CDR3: TGTGCCAGCAGCGCGTGGGTCGGACAATCGACTTCCTACGAGCAGTACTTC. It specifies CASSAWVGQSTSYEQYF.

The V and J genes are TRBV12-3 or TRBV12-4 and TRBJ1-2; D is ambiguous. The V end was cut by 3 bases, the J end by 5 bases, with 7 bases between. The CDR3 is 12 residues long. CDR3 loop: CASSFPSYGYTF. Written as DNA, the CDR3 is TGTGCCAGCAGTTTTCCCAGTTATGGCTACACCTTC.

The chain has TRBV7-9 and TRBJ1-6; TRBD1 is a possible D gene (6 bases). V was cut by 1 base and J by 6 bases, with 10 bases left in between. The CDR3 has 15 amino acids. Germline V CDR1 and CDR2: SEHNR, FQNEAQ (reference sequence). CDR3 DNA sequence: TGTGCCAGCAGCTTAGAAGGGGGAAGTAATTCACCCCTCCACTTT. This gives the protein CASSLEGGSNSPLHF. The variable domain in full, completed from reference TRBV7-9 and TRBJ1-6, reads DTGVSQNPRHKITKRGQNVTFRCDPISEHNRLYWYRQTLGQGPEFLTYFQNEAQLEKSRLLSDRFSAERPKGSFSTLEIQRTEQGDSAMYLCASSLEGGSNSPLHFGNGTRLTVT.

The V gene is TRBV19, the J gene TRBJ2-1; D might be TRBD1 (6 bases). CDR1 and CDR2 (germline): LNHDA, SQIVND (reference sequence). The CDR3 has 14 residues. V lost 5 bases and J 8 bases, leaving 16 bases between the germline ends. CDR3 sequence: CASSVLSGADEQFF. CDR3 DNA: TGTGCCAGTAGTGTCCTCTCAGGGGCGGATGAGCAGTTCTTC.

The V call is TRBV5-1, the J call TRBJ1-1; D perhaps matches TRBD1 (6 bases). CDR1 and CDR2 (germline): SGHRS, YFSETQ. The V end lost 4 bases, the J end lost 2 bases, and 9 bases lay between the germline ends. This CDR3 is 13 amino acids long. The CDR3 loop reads CASSAGVNTEAFF. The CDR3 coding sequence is TGCGCCAGCAGCGCAGGGGTAAACACTGAAGCTTTCTTT. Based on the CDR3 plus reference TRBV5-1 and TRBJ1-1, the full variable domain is KAGVTQTPRYLIKTRGQQVTLSCSPISGHRSVSWYQQTPGQGLQFLFEYFSETQRNKGNFPGRFSGRQFSNSRSEMNVSTLELGDSALYLCASSAGVNTEAFFGQGTRLTVV.